The rows below give T cell receptor beta chains drawn from one sample of a study of identical twins. TCRdb passed the 5' RACE reads through MiXCR, listing each CDR3 protein once. The repertoire holds some 690,000 distinct CDR3 sequences, with 21% as singletons. These data also featured in a second study, about T cells expressing NK-cell markers.

Sequencing input: PBMCs. The receptors were sampled from a young woman in good health. CDR3s leave out the opening cysteine and the closing phenylalanine or tryptophan. The order of the fields is V gene, J gene, D gene, CDR3 protein. The D gene is left open where the match is weak.

>TRBV7-2|TRBJ2-7|NA
ASRPSTGTPTYEQY
>TRBV6-5|TRBJ1-1|NA
ASSFRMNTEAF
>TRBV12-3/TRBV12-4|TRBJ1-1|NA
ASSSLNGVTEAF
>TRBV6-1|TRBJ1-4|NA
ASSSGGEGEKLF
>TRBV7-9|TRBJ2-3|NA
ASSGPNKDTQY
>TRBV20-1|TRBJ2-5|TRBD2
SARTLSGGWETQY
>TRBV11-3|TRBJ2-1|TRBD2
ASSSAPSGSNEQF
>TRBV6-1|TRBJ1-5|NA
ASSPPGRGRQPQH
>TRBV7-9|TRBJ2-5|NA
ASSPTIGSQETQY
>TRBV5-5|TRBJ2-3|NA
ASSWDPTDTQY
>TRBV7-9|TRBJ2-3|TRBD2
ASSLVLAGTTDTQY
>TRBV7-9|TRBJ1-6|NA
ASSLLQKSLH
>TRBV6-1|TRBJ2-3|NA
ASTAGLANTQY
>TRBV15|TRBJ2-5|NA
ATSRAGDSAGTQY
>TRBV5-6|TRBJ1-5|NA
ASSSITEQPQH
>TRBV10-3|TRBJ2-7|NA
AISAVTPYEQY
>TRBV12-3/TRBV12-4|TRBJ2-5|TRBD1
ASKEGGTGGEETQY
>TRBV21-1|TRBJ1-1|NA
ASSRLGQYTEAF